These 20 T cell receptor beta chains originate from one sample sequenced in a study of T cells in Graves' hyperthyroidism and ophthalmopathy. It was RNA transcripts that yielded the amplified TCR beta CDR3 regions. HTBI primers were the set used in a first-round RT-PCR of the TCR CDR3. Each CDR3 protein gets one entry after TCRdb re-called the multiplex PCR reads with MiXCR. The table has roughly 510,000 distinct CDR3 sequences, 35% to 50% seen once. The sequenced sample was peripheral blood or thyroid tissue (not recorded which). The receptor source for this set is an adult woman with Graves' disease, either hyperthyroidism or ophthalmopathy (not recorded which).

This clonotype was detected only a few times. The chain links TRBV6-1 to TRBJ2-2, with 9 nucleotides matching TRBD1. The germline CDR1 and CDR2 sequences are MNHNS and SASEGT. This CDR3 is 14 amino acids long. Germline trimming cut 7 bases from V and 7 bases from J; bases unmatched to any gene: 7. The DNA for the CDR3 is TGTGCCAGCACCCAGGACAGGGGTCACGGGGAGCTGTTTTTT. As protein: CASTQDRGHGELFF.

This clonotype was seen repeatedly, ten times or more. The chain has TRBV4-1 and TRBJ1-2; D unresolved. Trimming stripped 0 bases from V and 1 base from J, with 9 bases between. CDR1 and CDR2 from the germline V gene are MGHRA and YSYEKL. This CDR3 has 15 amino acids. The CDR3 loop is CASSQEPGFNYGYTF. In DNA, the CDR3 is TGCGCCAGCAGCCAAGAGCCAGGATTTAACTATGGCTACACCTTC.

V is TRBV2 and J is TRBJ2-5; TRBD1 agrees at 10 bases. This CDR3 has 16 residues. V lost 6 bases and J lost 9; bases outside the gene matches: 16. Germline loops: CDR1 SNHLY, CDR2 FYNNEI. Here the CDR3 DNA reads TGTGCCAGCAGGTCCGGGACAGGGGATAGCAATCAGCCCCAGTACTTC. Amino acid sequence: CASRSGTGDSNQPQYF.

In the case of this clonotype: One junction end does not reproduce the germline sequence, and a read error may be involved. The DNA of the CDR3 is TGTGCCAGCAGTACCCCCGGGACGGAAACCTACGAGCAGTACTTC. Translated: CASSTPGTETYEQYF. The rearrangement joins TRBV10-1 to TRBJ2-7, with D perhaps being TRBD1 or TRBD2 (5 bases each). The CDR3 runs 15 residues. In germline, CDR1 is WNHNN, CDR2 SYGVQD (reference sequence).

The gene calls are TRBV20-1 and TRBJ1-6; D remains ambiguous. Germline loops: CDR1 DFQATT, CDR2 SNEGSKA (reference sequence). The CDR3 runs 13 residues. V lost 8 bases to trimming and J lost 3 bases, with 11 bases between them. The CDR3 coding sequence is TGCAGTCTGAGTAAGGGCTATAATTCACCCCTCCACTTT. Its translation: CSLSKGYNSPLHF.

This clonotype was found a few times. This chain joins TRBV2 and TRBJ2-5; D gene unclear. V lost 5 bases, J lost 5 bases, and 12 bases lay in between. CDR1 and CDR2 (germline): SNHLY, FYNNEI. The CDR3 is 13 residues long. The chain's CDR3 is CASSYLQRETQYF. CDR3 sequence (DNA): TGTGCCAGCAGTTACCTCCAGAGGGAGACCCAGTACTTC.

In this sample, this clonotype turned up many times. The rearrangement links TRBV7-9 to TRBJ2-7, with 7 bases that match TRBD1. The junction had 4 bases not matched to a gene; V was cut back by 4 bases and J by 4 bases. The germline CDR1 and CDR2 sequences are SEHNR and FQNEAQ (reference sequence). The CDR3 is 13 amino acids. The CDR3 DNA reads as TGTGCCAGCAGCTGGGACAGAGATTACGAGCAGTACTTC. Its protein product is CASSWDRDYEQYF.

This clonotype was counted many times. The V and J genes are TRBV13 and TRBJ1-1, with D possibly being TRBD1 (6 bases). Trimming took 5 bases from V and 6 from J, leaving 22 bases between them. The CDR3 length is 16 residues. The germline gives CDR1 PRHDT, CDR2 FYEKMQ (reference sequence). In DNA, the CDR3 is TGTGCCAGCAGCATAACCGTTACAGGGCGGGGACCTGAAGCTTTCTTT. Its translation is CASSITVTGRGPEAFF.

The V call is TRBV7-6, the J call TRBJ2-5; D remains ambiguous. The germline CDR1 and CDR2 sequences are SGHVS and FNYEAQ. The V gene lost 7 bases and the J gene lost 7 bases, with 22 bases spanning the gap. The CDR3 totals 15 residues. The CDR3, as DNA: TGTGCCAGCACTACCCATGTGGACCCTTTGGGGACCCAGTACTTC. Protein product: CASTTHVDPLGTQYF.

This clonotype showed up many times. This chain connects TRBV25-1 to TRBJ2-2; 10 positions match TRBD1. The CDR3 spans 15 residues. Germline V gene sequence: CDR1 MGHDK, CDR2 SYGVNS. After removal of 4 bases from V and 5 bases from J, the junction contained 4 bases not matched to a gene. CDR3: CASSVGQGRTGELFF. The CDR3 DNA sequence: TGTGCCAGCAGTGTGGGACAGGGGCGGACCGGGGAGCTGTTTTTT.

The sample holds many counts of this clonotype. The chain couples TRBV7-9 to TRBJ1-6, with 7 bases lining up with TRBD1. This CDR3 has 15 amino acids. V lost 5 bases, J lost 3 bases, and 4 bases stayed unmatched. Germline values: CDR1 SEHNR, CDR2 FQNEAQ (reference sequence). In DNA form, the CDR3 reads TGTGCCAGCAGCCACCGGGACAGCTATAATTCACCCCTCCACTTT. This sequence encodes CASSHRDSYNSPLHF.

In this sample, this clonotype turned up once. Given the absence of the conserved phenylalanine or tryptophan at the CDR3 end, a read error is likely. V gene TRBV10-3 combines with J gene TRBJ1-1; D uncertain. Trimming took 10 bases from V and 3 from J, leaving 12 bases between them. The CDR3 is 12 residues long. Germline values: CDR1 ENHRY, CDR2 SYGVKD. CDR3 protein: CASTPYDTEAFL. The DNA for the CDR3 is TGTGCCAGCACCCCGTATGACACTGAAGCTTTCCTT.

V and J are TRBV2 and TRBJ1-5; D is unresolved. V gave up 7 bases and J gave up 5 bases, with 12 bases separating them. Germline V gene lookup returns CDR1 SNHLY and CDR2 FYNNEI. This CDR3 contains 13 residues. This CDR3 reads CASTGELDQPQHF. Written as DNA, the CDR3 is TGTGCCAGCACCGGTGAGCTCGATCAGCCCCAGCATTTT.

This clonotype has only a few counts. The V call is TRBV11-3, the J call TRBJ1-5; possible D gene TRBD1, 6 bases. Trimming shortened V by 3 bases and J by 3 bases, and 12 bases separated the two germline ends. Per germline, CDR1 SGHNT and CDR2 YENEEA. This CDR3 contains 15 residues. The CDR3 loop reads CASSFSGQPNQPQHF. The CDR3 DNA is TGTGCCAGCAGCTTTTCTGGACAGCCCAATCAGCCCCAGCATTTT.

The DNA for the CDR3 is TGTGCCAGTAGCCGTCACAGGAGAAGTGGAAACACCATATATTTT. This codes for CASSRHRRSGNTIYF. The V gene is TRBV19, the J gene TRBJ1-3; possibly TRBD1 for D (5 bases). V lost 6 bases, J lost 3 bases, and 15 bases lay in between. CDR1 and CDR2 (germline): LNHDA, SQIVND (reference sequence). CDR3 size: 15 residues.

In regard to this clonotype: This sequence may be a read error, since a much larger clone differs from it by one base. CDR3 nucleotide sequence: TGCGCCAGCAGCTTGGGGGGCAGCGAAAGCCGGGAGACCCAGTACTTC. This gives the protein CASSLGGSESRETQYF. The chain recombines TRBV5-1 with TRBJ2-5, with a weak D call TRBD1 (5 bases). CDR1 is SGHRS, CDR2 YFSETQ, per germline. CDR3 length equals 16 residues. V was pared by 0 bases and J by 5 bases, with 17 bases between.

This clonotype has more than one count but fewer than ten. The chain carries TRBV20-1 and TRBJ2-5; no definite D call. Trimming stripped 0 bases from V and 1 base from J, with 6 bases between. The CDR3 length is 13 residues. Germline lookup yields CDR1 DFQATT and CDR2 SNEGSKA (reference sequence). CDR3 coding DNA: TGCAGTGCTAGAGACGATTCCCAAGAGACCCAGTACTTC. This sequence encodes CSARDDSQETQYF.

The chain joins TRBV15 to TRBJ2-5, with TRBD2 as a possible D gene (6 bases). The DNA end favors TRBJ2-1, so the J call may be wrong. The CDR3 is made up of 13 amino acids. Germline V CDR1 and CDR2: LNHNV, YYDKDF (reference sequence). CDR3 sequence: CATSSVSYNEQFF. The CDR3 bases are TGTGCCACCTCTAGCGTTTCCTACAATGAGCAGTTCTTC.

This chain uses TRBV15 with TRBJ2-5; D is undetermined. This CDR3 has 16 amino acids. Trimming left V 0 bases short and J 1 base short, with 12 bases between. The V gene's germline CDR1 is LNHNV and CDR2 YYDKDF (reference sequence). Here the CDR3 reads CATSRDRKAIQETQYF. The CDR3 coding sequence is TGTGCCACCAGCAGAGATCGCAAAGCCATCCAAGAGACCCAGTACTTC.

There are a few counts of this clonotype. The chain links TRBV2 to TRBJ2-3; D possibly corresponds to TRBD1 (6 bases). Trimming shortened V by 2 bases and J by 3 bases, and 9 bases separated the two germline ends. The CDR3 length is 14 residues. From germline, CDR1 is SNHLY and CDR2 FYNNEI. DNA of the CDR3: TGTGCCAGCAGTGAACAGGGGCGAACAGATACGCAGTATTTT. Protein: CASSEQGRTDTQYF.